Shown below are 10 T cell receptor beta chains from a single sample sequenced in a study of blood T cell repertoires in COVID-19 (dated by TCRdb to about 2020). Libraries were made using the immunoSEQ multiplex PCR assay. TCRdb's version of the immuneACCESS table is confined to in-frame rearrangements and falls short of the full clone set. An unresolved V gene accounts for under half of the shortfall where checked; the remainder is of unknown origin. This sample is represented by roughly 140,000 clones; approximately 86% of them were singletons. About 3.5% of the sample goes to the ten largest clones. The sequencing sample was made of peripheral blood. These TCRs come from a man between 65 and 85 years old with acute or convalescent COVID-19.

The rearrangement links TRBV7-9 to TRBJ2-3, with D possibly being TRBD1 (6 bases). There are 16 residues in the CDR3. Trimming cost V 4 bases and J 7 bases, with 21 bases left between them. Germline CDR1 is SEHNR and CDR2 is FQNEAQ (reference sequence). CDR3 in amino acids: CASSYGTRAGEYTQYF. DNA of the CDR3: TGTGCCAGCAGCTATGGGACAAGGGCTGGGGAATATACGCAGTATTTT.

The rearrangement links TRBV3-1 (or the pseudogene TRBV3-2) to TRBJ2-2, with 12 bases that match TRBD2. From germline, CDR1 is LGHDT and CDR2 YNNKEL (reference sequence). V gave up 0 bases and J gave up 1 base; unmatched junction bases: 0. CDR3 size: 17 residues. CDR3 bases: TGTGCCAGCAGCCAAGAACTAGCGGGAGGGAACACCGGGGAGCTGTTTTTT. This codes for CASSQELAGGNTGELFF.

The gene calls are TRBV9 and TRBJ2-7; weak D call: TRBD1 (5 bases). The ends were cut back, 1 base at V and 5 bases at J, with 13 bases in the middle. The CDR3 length is 14 residues. The V gene's germline CDR1 is SGDLS and CDR2 YYNGEE. CDR3 sequence (DNA): TGTGCCAGCAGCGTACAGGGTATTGGGAACGAGCAGTACTTC. Protein product: CASSVQGIGNEQYF. The variable domain in full, completed from reference TRBV9 and TRBJ2-7, reads DSGVTQTPKHLITATGQRVTLRCSPRSGDLSVYWYQQSLDQGLQFLIQYYNGEERAKGNILERFSAQQFPDLHSELNLSSLELGDSALYFCASSVQGIGNEQYFGPGTRLTVT.

The chain combines TRBV7-8 with TRBJ2-7, with D unresolved. The CDR3 spans 12 residues. Germline V lookup: CDR1 SGHVS, CDR2 FQNEAQ. V was clipped by 5 bases and J by 5 bases, with 10 bases between them. CDR3 nucleotide sequence: TGTGCCAGCAGCCAGCAGCGCAACGAGCAGTACTTC. It yields the protein CASSQQRNEQYF.

The chain couples TRBV5-4 to TRBJ2-1, with TRBD2 matching 13 bases. Trimming cost V 1 base and J 3 bases; bases outside gene matches: 4. The CDR3 totals 17 residues. The germline gives CDR1 SGHNT, CDR2 YYREEE (reference sequence). CDR3 bases: TGTGCCAGCAGCTTGACTAGCGGGAGGGCCAGCTACAATGAGCAGTTCTTC. Translating gives CASSLTSGRASYNEQFF. The variable domain in full, with the rest retrieved from reference TRBV5-4 and TRBJ2-1, is ETGVTQSPTHLIKTRGQQVTLRCSSQSGHNTVSWYQQALGQGPQFIFQYYREEENGRGNFPPRFSGLQFPNYSSELNVNALELDDSALYLCASSLTSGRASYNEQFFGPGTRLTVL.

The chain links TRBV14 to TRBJ1-5; no clear D gene. The ends were cut back, 4 bases at V and 5 bases at J, with 9 bases in the middle. Germline values: CDR1 SGHDN, CDR2 FVKESK. This CDR3 comprises 13 residues. CDR3: CASSRSADQPQHF. Written as DNA, the CDR3 is TGTGCCAGCAGCCGGTCCGCGGATCAGCCCCAGCATTTT.

The chain recombines TRBV2 with TRBJ1-2, with 8 bases fitting TRBD1. This CDR3 is 13 amino acids long. After removal of 6 bases from V and 5 bases from J, the junction contained 5 bases not matched to a gene. The germline V gene encodes CDR1 SNHLY and CDR2 FYNNEI. In nucleotides, the CDR3 is TGTGCCAGCAGCGCGACAGGGGCGTATGGCTACACCTTC. This gives the protein CASSATGAYGYTF.

The chain has TRBV7-3 and TRBJ2-6; D is ambiguous. This CDR3 has 18 amino acids. Germline lookup yields CDR1 SGHTA and CDR2 FQGTGA. V lost 1 base to trimming and J lost 0 bases, with 13 bases between them. The CDR3 loop is CASSLSGGGYSGANVLTF. In DNA form, the CDR3 reads TGTGCCAGCAGCTTAAGCGGCGGTGGATACTCTGGGGCCAACGTCCTGACTTTC.

V usage is TRBV5-4 and J usage is TRBJ1-2, with a weak D call TRBD1 (5 bases). The germline V gene encodes CDR1 SGHNT and CDR2 YYREEE (reference sequence). The CDR3 has 14 residues. The ends were cut back, 3 bases at V and 7 bases at J, with 16 bases in the middle. The CDR3 reads CASSSGYRNPGYTF. The CDR3 DNA sequence: TGTGCCAGCAGCTCCGGTTACAGGAACCCTGGCTACACCTTC.

This rearrangement joins TRBV15 to TRBJ1-3; D is perhaps TRBD1 (5 bases). Germline assignment: CDR1 LNHNV and CDR2 YYDKDF (reference sequence). The CDR3 loop spans 14 amino acids. V gave up 9 bases and J gave up 4 bases, with 16 bases separating them. In DNA, the CDR3 is TGTGCCACAAACATCGGGGGTGCCGGAAACACCATATATTTT. It specifies CATNIGGAGNTIYF.